This T cell receptor beta chain was documented in a study of blood T cell repertoires in COVID-19. The overall study: Both acute and convalescent COVID-19 samples were obtained from the United States, Italy and Spain. T cells, B-cell-depleted T cells, or PBMCs supplied cDNA or gDNA.

From germline, CDR1 is MGHRA and CDR2 YSYEKL. Between the trimmed V and J ends, which lost 0 bases and 5 bases, there was a span of 10 bases. The CDR3 has 14 residues. Repertoires were generated with immunoSEQ multiplex PCR, while TCRdb's copy carries only in-frame clones and drops some. The sample has 85,000 to 100,000 clones, around 84% seen once. This chain links TRBV4-1 with TRBJ2-5, with D tentatively TRBD2 (6 bases). Sequences were obtained from peripheral blood. The source is an older woman in a cohort sampled during active or convalescent COVID-19. CDR3 in DNA: TGCGCCAGCAGCCAAGACGGGGGAGAGGAGACCCAGTACTTC. Its translation is CASSQDGGEETQYF.